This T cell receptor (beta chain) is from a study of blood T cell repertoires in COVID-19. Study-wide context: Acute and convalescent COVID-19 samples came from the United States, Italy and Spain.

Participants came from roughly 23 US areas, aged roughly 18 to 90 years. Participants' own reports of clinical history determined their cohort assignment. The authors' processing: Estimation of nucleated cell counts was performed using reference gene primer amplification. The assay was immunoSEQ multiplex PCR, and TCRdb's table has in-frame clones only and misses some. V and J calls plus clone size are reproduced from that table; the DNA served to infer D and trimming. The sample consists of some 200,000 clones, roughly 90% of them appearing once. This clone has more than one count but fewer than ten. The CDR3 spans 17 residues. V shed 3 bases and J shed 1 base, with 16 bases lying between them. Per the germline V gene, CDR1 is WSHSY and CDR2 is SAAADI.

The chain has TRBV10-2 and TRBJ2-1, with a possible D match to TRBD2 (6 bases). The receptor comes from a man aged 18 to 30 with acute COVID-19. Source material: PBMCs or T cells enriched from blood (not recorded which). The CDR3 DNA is TGCGCCAGCAGTGATACAACTAGCCTTGGTTCCTACAATGAGCAGTTCTTC. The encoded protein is CASSDTTSLGSYNEQFF.